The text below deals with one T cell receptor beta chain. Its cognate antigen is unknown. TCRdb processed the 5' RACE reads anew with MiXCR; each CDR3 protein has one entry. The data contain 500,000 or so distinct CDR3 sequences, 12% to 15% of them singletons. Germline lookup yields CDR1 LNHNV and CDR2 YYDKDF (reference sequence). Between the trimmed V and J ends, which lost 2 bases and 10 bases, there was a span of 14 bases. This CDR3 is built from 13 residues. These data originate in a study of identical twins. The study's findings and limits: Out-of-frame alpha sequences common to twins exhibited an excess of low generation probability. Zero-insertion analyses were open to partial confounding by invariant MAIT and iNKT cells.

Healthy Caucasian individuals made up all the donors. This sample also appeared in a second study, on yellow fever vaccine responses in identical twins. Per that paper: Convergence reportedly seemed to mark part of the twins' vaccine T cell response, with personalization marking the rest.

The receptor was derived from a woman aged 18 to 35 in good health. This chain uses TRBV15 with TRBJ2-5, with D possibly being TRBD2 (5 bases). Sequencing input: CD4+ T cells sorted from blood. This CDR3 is CATSRPGSAHQYF. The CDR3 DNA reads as TGTGCCACCAGCAGACCGGGGAGTGCCCACCAGTACTTC. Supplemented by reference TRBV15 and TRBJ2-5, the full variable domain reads DAMVIQNPRYQVTQFGKPVTLSCSQTLNHNVMYWYQQKSSQAPKLLFHYYDKDFNNEADTPDNFQSRRPNTSFCFLDIRSPGLGDTAMYLCATSRPGSAHQYFGPGTRLLVL.